These 16 T cell receptor beta chains share one sample of origin, sequenced in a study of CD8 T cells in ankylosing spondylitis. TCRdb called the 5' RACE reads again in MiXCR, with one record for every CDR3 protein. This table holds roughly 30,000 distinct CDR3 sequences, around 30% found once. The specimen sequenced was synovial fluid, either unsorted or a sorted T cell fraction (not recorded which). These receptors were collected from a male donor with ankylosing spondylitis.

This clonotype was counted only a few times. CDR3 bases: TGTGCCAGCAGCTTGGGGGCAGGGAATGTCAATGAGCAGTTCTTC. Translation gives CASSLGAGNVNEQFF. J is TRBJ2-1 and V is TRBV11-2; possibly TRBD1 for D (6 bases). Germline CDR1 is SGHAT and CDR2 is FQNNGV. The V gene lost 3 bases and the J gene lost 6 bases, with 15 bases spanning the gap. The CDR3 consists of 15 residues.

This clonotype was counted a few times. This rearrangement joins TRBV20-1 to TRBJ2-7; 8 nucleotides align to TRBD2. The CDR3 length is 13 residues. CDR1 and CDR2 (germline): DFQATT, SNEGSKA (reference sequence). Unmatched junction bases numbered 10, after V lost 6 bases and J lost 6 bases. The CDR3 nucleotides read TGCAGTGCCAGTGGGCGGGAGGTCATCGAGCAGTACTTC. Its translation is CSASGREVIEQYF.

The chain is built from TRBV27 and TRBJ2-1; D is unresolved. Trimming left V 4 bases short and J 7 bases short, with 5 bases between. Germline CDR1 is MNHEY and CDR2 is SMNVEV (reference sequence). The CDR3 spans 11 residues. CDR3 sequence (DNA): TGTGCCAGCAGTTACGGGAATGAGCAGTTCTTC. It translates to CASSYGNEQFF.

The V gene is TRBV7-9, the J gene TRBJ1-1; tentatively, D is TRBD1 (5 bases). The CDR3 is 14 residues long. CDR1 and CDR2 from the germline V gene are SEHNR and FQNEAQ (reference sequence). V lost 1 base, J lost 4 bases, and 10 bases lay in between. The CDR3 protein is CASSLVEGITEAFF. The CDR3 nucleotides are TGTGCCAGCAGCTTAGTGGAGGGGATCACTGAAGCTTTCTTT.

The chain couples TRBV4-2 to TRBJ1-2; D is unresolved. This CDR3 contains 16 residues. V was clipped by 1 base and J by 6 bases, with 18 bases between them. CDR1 and CDR2 (germline): LGHNA, YNFKEQ. This CDR3 reads CASSQVLAEGEHGYTF. The CDR3 DNA follows: TGTGCCAGCAGCCAAGTCTTGGCCGAGGGAGAACATGGCTACACCTTC.

As regards this clonotype: The CDR3 ends on some other residue instead of the conserved phenylalanine or tryptophan, so this is likely a read error. No DNA is shown, since the ends of the CDR3 on it are uncertain; the CDR3 is the one TCRdb lists. The chain couples TRBV2 to TRBJ2-1. 8 amino acids form the CDR3, both terminal residues included. Per the germline V gene, CDR1 is SNHLY and CDR2 is FYNNEI. CDR3 sequence: CASSEGSV.

The chain employs TRBV5-1 and TRBJ2-7; D call uncertain. Trimming stripped 4 bases from V and 0 bases from J, with 8 bases between. The CDR3 is 13 residues long. The V gene's germline CDR1 is SGHRS and CDR2 YFSETQ. This chain's CDR3 is CASSDELSYEQYF. The CDR3 DNA reads TGCGCCAGCAGCGATGAACTCTCCTACGAGCAGTACTTC.

As DNA, the CDR3 is TGCAGTGCTAATTCACAGGGCTACGAGCAGTACTTC. Amino acids: CSANSQGYEQYF. The V call is TRBV20-1, the J call TRBJ2-7; the D gene is possibly TRBD1 (6 bases). The CDR3 contains 12 residues. In germline, CDR1 is DFQATT, CDR2 SNEGSKA (reference sequence). V shed 4 bases and J shed 3 bases, with 10 bases lying between them.

The rearrangement links TRBV27 to TRBJ2-2; a weak D match, TRBD1 (5 bases). The CDR3 runs 16 residues. V shed 7 bases and J shed 0 bases, with 15 bases lying between them. Germline V gene data show CDR1 as MNHEY and CDR2 as SMNVEV (reference sequence). In nucleotides, the CDR3 is TGTGCCAGCAAGGGGTCGGCCAGGGCGAACACCGGGGAGCTGTTTTTT. Encoded protein: CASKGSARANTGELFF.

The chain employs TRBV2 and TRBJ1-1; no clear D gene. This CDR3 has 11 amino acids. V was cut by 10 bases and J by 1 base, with 7 bases left in between. Germline assignment: CDR1 SNHLY and CDR2 FYNNEI. The CDR3 protein is CATHTNTEAFF. In DNA, the CDR3 is TGTGCCACTCACACGAACACTGAAGCTTTCTTT.

This clonotype occurred many times. This chain links TRBV5-6 with TRBJ2-7, with TRBD1 matching 9 bases. The V and J ends lost 4 bases and 5 bases, in that order; junction bases with no gene match: 10. CDR1 and CDR2 (germline): SGHDT, YYEEEE. The CDR3 is made up of 15 amino acids. CDR3 protein: CASSRDRDRFDEQYV. The CDR3 DNA reads TGTGCCAGCAGCCGGGACAGGGATAGATTCGACGAGCAGTACGTC.

This clonotype was observed a handful of times. The J gene is TRBJ2-3, the V gene TRBV12-2; whether TRBD2, the table's D call, matches the DNA was not checked. TRBV12-2 is given as a pseudogene. The CDR3 spans 16 residues. The chain's CDR3 is CASRFFSGRALDTQYF. The CDR3 DNA reads TGTGCAAGTCGTTTCTTTAGCGGGAGGGCCCTCGATACGCAGTATTTT.

The table lists this clonotype with a few counts. This chain links TRBV7-9 with TRBJ2-7, with D perhaps given as TRBD1 or TRBD2 (5 bases each). V was clipped by 3 bases and J by 4 bases, with 7 bases between them. Germline V gene data show CDR1 as SEHNR and CDR2 as FQNEAQ (reference sequence). The CDR3 runs to 12 residues. CDR3 coding DNA: TGTGCCAGCAGCTTGGGGGAGTACGAGCAGTACTTC. Residues: CASSLGEYEQYF.

This clonotype was found many times. The DNA of the CDR3 is TGTGCCAGCAGTTACCCGGACCTCTCTGGAAACACCATATATTTT. Its protein is CASSYPDLSGNTIYF. This chain uses TRBV6-6 with TRBJ1-3; D remains unclear. Trimming took 2 bases from V and 0 from J, leaving 8 bases between them. The CDR3 totals 15 residues. Germline V gene data show CDR1 as MNHNY and CDR2 as SVGAGI (reference sequence).

This chain joins TRBV24-1 and TRBJ2-7, with 9 bases identical to TRBD1. V trimming: 4 bases; J trimming: 6 bases; junction bases outside the gene matches: 15. This CDR3 has 17 residues. CDR1 is KGHDR, CDR2 SFDVKD, per germline. DNA of the CDR3: TGTGCCACCAGTGACCCCATGAGGACAGGGGAGAGCTGCGAGCAGTACTTC. Protein: CATSDPMRTGESCEQYF.

This clonotype was seen only a few times. This chain joins TRBV20-1 and TRBJ2-7; TRBD1 matches 7 bases. Germline V CDR1 and CDR2: DFQATT, SNEGSKA (reference sequence). V gave up 4 bases and J gave up 3 bases; unmatched junction bases: 9. This CDR3 contains 14 residues. The CDR3 sequence is CSATGTEGFYEQYF. In DNA form, the CDR3 reads TGCAGTGCTACCGGGACAGAAGGATTCTACGAGCAGTACTTC.